The 7 T cell receptor beta chains listed next were all sequenced from one sample in a study of T cell changes during pregnancy in multiple sclerosis. The assay was immunoSEQ multiplex PCR, and TCRdb's table has in-frame clones only and misses some. The sample has 45,000 to 55,000 clones, approximately 92% seen once. This specimen was peripheral blood, taken after pregnancy. These receptors were collected from a female donor with multiple sclerosis, enrolled in a pregnancy study.

This clone is a singleton in its sample. The chain links TRBV5-4 to TRBJ2-1; possibly TRBD2 for D (5 bases). This CDR3 spans 15 amino acids. V dropped 2 bases and J dropped 2 bases, with 11 bases sitting between them. Germline assignment: CDR1 SGHNT and CDR2 YYREEE (reference sequence). The CDR3 bases are TGTGCCAGCAGCTTTGGGGAGTTTGCCTACAATGAGCAGTTCTTC. This translates into CASSFGEFAYNEQFF.

This chain links TRBV9 with TRBJ2-2, with D hard to call. Germline V gene sequence: CDR1 SGDLS, CDR2 YYNGEE. The CDR3 consists of 15 residues. The V end lost 0 bases, the J end lost 3 bases, and 9 bases lay between the germline ends. The CDR3 region is CASSVAHSYTGELFF. CDR3 DNA sequence: TGTGCCAGCAGCGTAGCCCACAGTTACACCGGGGAGCTGTTTTTT.

This chain connects TRBV28 to TRBJ2-7; possible D gene TRBD1, 5 bases. V was cut by 6 bases and J by 0 bases, with 12 bases left in between. The germline V gene has CDR1 MDHEN and CDR2 SYDVKM. The CDR3 length is 14 residues. The CDR3 is CASRGQGYSYEQYF. The CDR3 region has the DNA TGTGCCAGCAGGGGGCAGGGCTACTCCTACGAGCAGTACTTC.

This chain joins TRBV7-2 and TRBJ1-1; D is uncertain. This CDR3 spans 14 amino acids. The germline V gene has CDR1 SGHTA and CDR2 FQGNSA. V shed 5 bases and J shed 1 base, with 11 bases lying between them. Here the CDR3 reads CASSRVTGNTEAFF. CDR3 DNA sequence: TGTGCCAGCAGCAGAGTGACGGGGAACACTGAAGCTTTCTTT.

The chain uses TRBV25-1 and TRBJ2-7, with 10 bases aligning to TRBD2. Germline CDR1 MGHDK, CDR2 SYGVNS. This CDR3 is built from 15 residues. Germline trimming cut 3 bases from V and 2 bases from J; bases unmatched to any gene: 4. For the CDR3, the DNA is TGTGCCAGCAGTGATCCTAGCGGGGGTACCTACGAGCAGTACTTC. This gives the protein CASSDPSGGTYEQYF.

The chain uses TRBV13 and TRBJ2-1; 7 positions match TRBD2. CDR1 is PRHDT and CDR2 is FYEKMQ in the germline V gene (reference sequence). The CDR3 spans 16 residues. V lost 5 bases, J lost 6 bases, and 13 bases stayed unmatched. The CDR3 DNA sequence: TGTGCCAGCAGCCTGAATTGGGCCGGGGGGTTCAATGAGCAGTTCTTC. Translation: CASSLNWAGGFNEQFF.

The rearrangement links TRBV27 to TRBJ2-4; TRBD2 might be the D (7 bases). Germline CDR1 is MNHEY and CDR2 is SMNVEV (reference sequence). Deletions cut 8 bases from V and 3 bases from J, with 23 bases between. The CDR3 runs to 17 residues. The CDR3, as DNA: TGTGCCAGCCGCAGTTTGGGGGGGCTAGGGATCAAAAACATTCAGTACTTC. Translated: CASRSLGGLGIKNIQYF.